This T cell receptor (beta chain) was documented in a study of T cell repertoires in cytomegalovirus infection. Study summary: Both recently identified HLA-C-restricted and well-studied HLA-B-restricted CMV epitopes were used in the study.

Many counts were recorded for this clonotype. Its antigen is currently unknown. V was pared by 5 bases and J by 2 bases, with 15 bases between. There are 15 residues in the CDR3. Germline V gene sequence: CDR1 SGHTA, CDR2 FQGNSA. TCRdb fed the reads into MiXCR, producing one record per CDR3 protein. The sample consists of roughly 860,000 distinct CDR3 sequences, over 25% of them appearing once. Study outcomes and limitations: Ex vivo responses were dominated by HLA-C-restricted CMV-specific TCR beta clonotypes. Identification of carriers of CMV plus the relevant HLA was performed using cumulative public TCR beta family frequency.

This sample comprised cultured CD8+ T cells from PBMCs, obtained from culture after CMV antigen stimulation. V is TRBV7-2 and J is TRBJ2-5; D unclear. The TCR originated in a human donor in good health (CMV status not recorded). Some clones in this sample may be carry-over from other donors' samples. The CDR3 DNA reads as TGTGCCAGCAGCCTCACGGCCAGCTCGCAAGAGACCCAGTACTTC. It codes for CASSLTASSQETQYF.